The 21 T cell receptor beta chains below all came from one sample that was sequenced in a study of Ad26.COV2.S vaccination and SARS-CoV-2 variants. Sequencing was performed with immunoSEQ multiplex PCR; in TCRdb, only in-frame clones are kept and a portion is missing. This table has about 350,000 clones, 75% to 90% appearing once. Treatment denoted: roughly 18 received Ad26.COV2.S at low or high dose, single or two shots; about five received placebo; per-sample allocation not given. Sampling happened 63 days after the first vaccine or placebo injection. Sequenced material: peripheral blood, taken in a trial of Ad26.COV2.S vaccine versus placebo. The receptors were sampled from a person aged 18 to 65 who received the Ad26.COV2.S COVID-19 vaccine or a placebo.

In its sample, this clone was seen once. This rearrangement joins TRBV28 to TRBJ1-2, with D uncertain. CDR3 length equals 14 residues. From germline, CDR1 is MDHEN and CDR2 SYDVKM. Trimming took off 5 bases at V and 1 base at J, with 11 bases between the two ends. CDR3 sequence: CASSPGFYNYGYTF. The CDR3 coding sequence is TGTGCCAGCAGTCCAGGCTTCTATAACTATGGCTACACCTTC.

The CDR3 here is CASSVQTSSYEQYF. The CDR3 coding sequence is TGCGCCAGCAGCGTTCAAACCAGCTCCTACGAGCAGTACTTC. This chain connects TRBV5-1 to TRBJ2-7; D is uncertain. Trimming took off 4 bases at V and 0 bases at J, with 11 bases between the two ends. CDR1 is SGHRS and CDR2 is YFSETQ in the germline V gene. The CDR3 extends over 14 amino acids.

V and J are TRBV11-2 and TRBJ2-3; 9 bases fit TRBD2. This CDR3 spans 15 amino acids. Germline CDR1 reads SGHAT; CDR2 reads FQNNGV. Trimming at V came to 1 base and at J to 6 bases, leaving 5 bases not matched to a gene. CDR3 bases: TGTGCCAGCAGCTTAGTGGCGGGGGGGCCGGATACGCAGTATTTT. This codes for CASSLVAGGPDTQYF.

This rearrangement joins TRBV5-1 to TRBJ2-1; D not certain. The CDR3 sequence is 13 residues long. Germline loops: CDR1 SGHRS, CDR2 YFSETQ. Trimming left V 4 bases short and J 6 bases short, with 11 bases between. In DNA form, the CDR3 reads TGCGCCAGCAGCCAGGATATCGGCAATGAGCAGTTCTTC. Residues: CASSQDIGNEQFF.

The chain has TRBV2 and TRBJ2-3; 9 nucleotides align to TRBD1. The length of the CDR3 is 15 residues. The trim removed 9 bases at V and 2 bases at J, leaving 9 bases unmatched. Per germline, CDR1 SNHLY and CDR2 FYNNEI. CDR3 sequence reads: CARNPGTGPTDTQYF. In DNA form, the CDR3 reads TGTGCCAGAAATCCAGGGACAGGGCCCACAGATACGCAGTATTTT.

The V gene is TRBV6-5, the J gene TRBJ1-2, with D perhaps matching TRBD1 (5 bases). V dropped 0 bases and J dropped 4 bases, with 12 bases sitting between them. The CDR3 extends over 15 amino acids. CDR1 is MNHEY and CDR2 is SVGAGI in the germline V gene. The CDR3 sequence is CASSYSTERGYGYTF. The CDR3 nucleotides read TGTGCCAGCAGTTACTCGACGGAAAGGGGCTATGGCTACACCTTC.

This chain connects TRBV5-1 to TRBJ1-2; 9 bases are a match to TRBD1. V trimming: 5 bases; J trimming: 4 bases; junction bases outside the gene matches: 12. Germline CDR1 is SGHRS and CDR2 is YFSETQ. The CDR3 extends over 16 amino acids. The CDR3 DNA is TGCGCCAGCAGACGTGGGGACAGGGCCTTGAGCTATGGCTACACCTTC. Residues: CASRRGDRALSYGYTF.

This clone was observed a few times. The chain has TRBV27 and TRBJ2-1; perhaps TRBD2 as D (6 bases). The CDR3 contains 17 residues. The V end was cut by 2 bases, the J end by 1 base, with 15 bases between. Per germline, CDR1 MNHEY and CDR2 SMNVEV (reference sequence). The CDR3 nucleotides are TGTGCCAGCAGTTTACGAGGGGTCGGGACTTCCTACAATGAGCAGTTCTTC. Protein sequence: CASSLRGVGTSYNEQFF.

This clone was recorded only once. J is TRBJ2-1 and V is TRBV15; 7 bases fit TRBD2. V lost 3 bases, J lost 2 bases, and 7 bases stayed unmatched. CDR3 length: 16 amino acids. Germline V gene lookup returns CDR1 LNHNV and CDR2 YYDKDF (reference sequence). Here the CDR3 reads CATSRDRLAPYNEQFF. The CDR3 nucleotides read TGTGCCACCAGCAGGGACCGACTAGCTCCCTACAATGAGCAGTTCTTC.

Details on this clone: A read error may account for a junction end that differs from germline. The V and J genes are TRBV9 and TRBJ1-1; D is ambiguous. The CDR3 covers 14 residues. Per germline, CDR1 SGDLS and CDR2 YYNGEE. DNA of the CDR3: TGTGCCAGCAGCGACTCCTCGCTGAACGCTGAAGCTTTCTTT. Its translation is CASSDSSLNAEAFF.

The V gene is TRBV6-2 or TRBV6-3, the J gene TRBJ2-3; tentatively, D is TRBD1 or TRBD2 (5 bases each). The CDR3 length is 12 residues. V was pared by 5 bases and J by 4 bases, with 7 bases between. The germline CDR1 and CDR2 sequences are MNHEY and SVGEGT. Here the CDR3 DNA reads TGTGCCAGCAGTCGGGACGCAGATACGCAGTATTTT. Amino acids: CASSRDADTQYF.

The V gene is TRBV7-9, the J gene TRBJ1-1, with D possibly matching TRBD1 (5 bases). Germline-derived CDR1 and CDR2 are SEHNR and FQNEAQ (reference sequence). V was clipped by 6 bases and J by 1 base, with 9 bases between them. This CDR3 region has 13 residues. This CDR3 is CASRRDRNTEAFF. CDR3 sequence (DNA): TGTGCCAGCAGACGAGACAGGAACACTGAAGCTTTCTTT. Looking up the rest from reference TRBV7-9 and TRBJ1-1 gives the full variable domain: DTGVSQNPRHKITKRGQNVTFRCDPISEHNRLYWYRQTLGQGPEFLTYFQNEAQLEKSRLLSDRFSAERPKGSFSTLEIQRTEQGDSAMYLCASRRDRNTEAFFGQGTRLTVV.

V is TRBV7-9 and J is TRBJ2-1; a possible D gene is TRBD1 (6 bases). The germline CDR1 and CDR2 sequences are SEHNR and FQNEAQ (reference sequence). Trimming took 3 bases from V and 6 from J, leaving 15 bases between them. The CDR3 runs 15 residues. This chain's CDR3 is CASSLGAGEGNEQFF. CDR3 DNA sequence: TGTGCCAGCAGCTTGGGGGCAGGGGAAGGCAATGAGCAGTTCTTC.

This chain links TRBV18 with TRBJ1-1, with D possibly matching TRBD1 (6 bases). This CDR3 region has 14 residues. CDR1 KGHSH and CDR2 LQKENI come from the germline V gene. V was shortened by 1 base and J by 6 bases, with 12 bases between the two germline ends. The CDR3 DNA reads as TGTGCCAGCTCACCACGAACAGGGACCCCTGAAGCTTTCTTT. Translating it yields CASSPRTGTPEAFF.

The chain is built from TRBV16 and TRBJ2-7; 7 bases align to TRBD2. V shed 2 bases, J shed 3 bases, and the junction held 4 bases outside the gene matches. This CDR3 region has 14 residues. Germline V gene data show CDR1 as KGHSY and CDR2 as FQNENV. The CDR3 nucleotides read TGTGCCAGCAGCCAAAACAAGCGGGGCTACGAGCAGTACTTC. Protein: CASSQNKRGYEQYF.

The V and J genes are TRBV7-9 and TRBJ1-6; 9 bases fit TRBD1. The CDR3 consists of 16 residues. V shed 5 bases, J shed 5 bases, and the junction held 7 bases outside the gene matches. The germline gives CDR1 SEHNR, CDR2 FQNEAQ (reference sequence). The CDR3 coding sequence is TGTGCCAGCAGCAAAAGGACAGGGGTAGATAATTCACCCCTCCACTTT. Its translation is CASSKRTGVDNSPLHF.

The rearrangement uses TRBV5-4 and TRBJ2-3; no clear D. Germline V gene lookup returns CDR1 SGHNT and CDR2 YYREEE (reference sequence). CDR3 size: 15 residues. V lost 0 bases and J 5 bases, leaving 13 bases between the germline ends. DNA for the CDR3: TGTGCCAGCAGCTTGGTTGGGGAAAGGGTAGATACGCAGTATTTT. Translation: CASSLVGERVDTQYF.

The chain is built from TRBV2 and TRBJ2-1, with 9 nucleotides matching TRBD2. Per the germline V gene, CDR1 is SNHLY and CDR2 is FYNNEI. The trim removed 2 bases at V and 2 bases at J, leaving 1 base unmatched. The CDR3 has 15 amino acids. DNA for the CDR3: TGTGCCAGCAGTGAATTAGCGGGAGCCTACAATGAGCAGTTCTTC. Translating gives CASSELAGAYNEQFF. Complete variable domain (other parts from reference TRBV2 and TRBJ2-1): EPEVTQTPSHQVTQMGQEVILRCVPISNHLYFYWYRQILGQKVEFLVSFYNNEISEKSEIFDDQFSVERPDGSNFTLKIRSTKLEDSAMYFCASSELAGAYNEQFFGPGTRLTVL.

The rearrangement links TRBV29-1 to TRBJ1-4; D perhaps matches TRBD1 (5 bases). V lost 4 bases, J lost 7 bases, and 16 bases lay in between. This CDR3 is 14 amino acids long. Germline V gives CDR1 SQVTM, CDR2 ANQGSEA. CDR3 sequence: CSVVGGIEGEKLFF. The CDR3 DNA follows: TGCAGCGTTGTTGGGGGGATCGAGGGTGAAAAACTGTTTTTT.

The rearrangement joins TRBV6-5 to TRBJ2-2; a weak D match, TRBD1 (6 bases). Germline loops: CDR1 MNHEY, CDR2 SVGAGI. The CDR3 loop spans 15 amino acids. V lost 6 bases and J lost 1, with 12 bases in between. The CDR3 is CASRGHPLNTGELFF. The CDR3 nucleotides read TGTGCCAGCAGGGGACATCCCCTGAACACCGGGGAGCTGTTTTTT.

The J gene is TRBJ2-7, the V gene TRBV25-1; possible D gene TRBD2, 5 bases. The CDR3 spans 13 residues. Germline-derived CDR1 and CDR2 are MGHDK and SYGVNS. Trimming shortened V by 1 base and J by 3 bases, and 7 bases separated the two germline ends. The DNA for the CDR3 is TGTGCCAGCAGTGAATGGGAGAGCTACGAGCAGTACTTC. Translating it yields CASSEWESYEQYF.